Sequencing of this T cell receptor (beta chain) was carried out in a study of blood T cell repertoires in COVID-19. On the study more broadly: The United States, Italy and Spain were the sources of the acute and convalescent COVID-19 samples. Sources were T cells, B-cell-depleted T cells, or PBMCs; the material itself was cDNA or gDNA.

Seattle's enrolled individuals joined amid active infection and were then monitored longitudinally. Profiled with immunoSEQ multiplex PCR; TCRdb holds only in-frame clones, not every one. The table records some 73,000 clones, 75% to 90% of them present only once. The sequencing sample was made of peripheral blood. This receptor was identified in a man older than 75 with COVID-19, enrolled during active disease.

CDR3 sequence (DNA): TGTGCCAGCAGGGACCACAGGGGGACTAACTATGGCTACACCTTC. This translates into CASRDHRGTNYGYTF. The V gene is TRBV9, the J gene TRBJ1-2, with 8 bases that match TRBD1. The CDR3 consists of 15 residues. After removal of 5 bases from V and 0 bases from J, the junction contained 6 bases not matched to a gene. Germline CDR1 SGDLS, CDR2 YYNGEE.